This T cell receptor beta chain stems from a study of tumor and adjacent non-tumor tissue in lung cancer. Study-wide results and limits: Normal lung showed higher cumulative top 100 clone frequency than tumor.

CDR1 and CDR2 from the germline V gene are SGHDT and YYEEEE. This CDR3 region has 15 residues. V was pared by 1 base and J by 4 bases, with 7 bases of the junction left unmatched. In its sample, this clonotype was seen many times. The target antigen is unknown. Three rounds of nested PCR, following a modified ARM-PCR protocol, produced the TCRbeta library. TCRdb passed the multiplex PCR reads through MiXCR, listing each CDR3 protein once. This repertoire shows 120,000 or so distinct CDR3 sequences, 66% found once; its top ten account for about 13%. This sample's RNA came from whole unsorted tissue. The sequencing input was lung tumor tissue. This TCR came from a man aged 25 to 45 with non-small cell lung cancer. V and J are TRBV5-6 and TRBJ1-1; 7 bases are shared with TRBD1. For the CDR3, the DNA is TGTGCCAGCAGCTTGCCAGGGGGAGCTGGCACTGAAGCTTTCTTT. It specifies CASSLPGGAGTEAFF. Supplemented by reference TRBV5-6 and TRBJ1-1, the full variable domain reads DAGVTQSPTHLIKTRGQQVTLRCSPKSGHDTVSWYQQALGQGPQFIFQYYEEEERQRGNFPDRFSGHQFPNYSSELNVNALLLGDSALYLCASSLPGGAGTEAFFGQGTRLTVV.